This passage covers 20 T cell receptor beta chains from one sample sequenced in a study of OX40 agonist ivuxolimab in advanced cancers. Sequencing was performed with immunoSEQ multiplex PCR; in TCRdb, only in-frame clones are kept and a portion is missing. The table has some 76,000 clones, around four fifths seen once. The source was CD4+ or CD8+ T cells sorted from blood, collected in a trial of the OX40 agonist ivuxolimab. The receptors originated from an adult with an advanced solid tumor such as melanoma, head and neck, liver or kidney cancer.

This clone was seen a single time. This rearrangement joins TRBV7-9 to TRBJ1-1; D gene ambiguous. The CDR3 loop spans 13 amino acids. The V end was cut by 3 bases, the J end by 1 base, with 6 bases between. Germline V gene data show CDR1 as SEHNR and CDR2 as FQNEAQ (reference sequence). This CDR3 is CASSFQENTEAFF. The CDR3 region has the DNA TGTGCCAGCAGCTTCCAAGAGAACACTGAAGCTTTCTTT.

The V gene is TRBV6-6, the J gene TRBJ1-2; D gene uncertain. Germline assignment: CDR1 MNHNY and CDR2 SVGAGI (reference sequence). CDR3 length: 13 residues. V was shortened by 5 bases and J by 8 bases, with 15 bases between the two germline ends. As DNA, the CDR3 is TGTGCCAGCAGTACGACCACGACCGACGGCTACACCTTC. It translates to CASSTTTTDGYTF.

The V gene is TRBV28, the J gene TRBJ1-5; weak D call: TRBD1 (6 bases). The V and J ends lost 8 bases and 1 base respectively, with 18 bases between them. The length of the CDR3 is 16 residues. From germline, CDR1 is MDHEN and CDR2 SYDVKM. The DNA of the CDR3 is TGTGCCAGCTTTGGGGGTAGACAGGTGAGCAATCAGCCCCAGCATTTT. It translates to CASFGGRQVSNQPQHF.

The CDR3 DNA is TGTGCCAGCAGTTTTAGGGGGCGCACTAATGAAAAACTGTTTTTT. Its translation is CASSFRGRTNEKLFF. The J gene is TRBJ1-4, the V gene TRBV27, with 7 bases that match TRBD1. Germline trimming cut 3 bases from V and 2 bases from J; bases unmatched to any gene: 3. CDR1 MNHEY and CDR2 SMNVEV come from the germline V gene (reference sequence). The CDR3 runs 15 residues.

This chain joins TRBV2 and TRBJ1-1; the D gene is possibly TRBD1 (5 bases). There are 14 residues in the CDR3. V was cut by 10 bases and J by 1 base, with 16 bases left in between. Germline V lookup: CDR1 SNHLY, CDR2 FYNNEI. This chain's CDR3 is CATQPGTGNTEAFF. The CDR3 region has the DNA TGTGCCACCCAACCCGGGACGGGGAACACTGAAGCTTTCTTT.

The chain recombines TRBV30 with TRBJ2-2, with 7 positions matching TRBD1. This CDR3 has 14 residues. V lost 7 bases, J lost 5 bases, and 10 bases stayed unmatched. Germline-derived CDR1 and CDR2 are GTSNPN and SVGIG (reference sequence). The CDR3 loop reads CASPKTGWTGELFF. For the CDR3, the DNA is TGTGCCTCACCAAAGACAGGGTGGACCGGGGAGCTGTTTTTT. The full variable domain, with the rest looked up from reference TRBV30 and TRBJ2-2, is SQTIHQWPATLVQPVGSPLSLECTVEGTSNPNLYWYRQAAGRGLQLLFYSVGIGQISSEVPQNLSASRPQDRQFILSSKKLLLSDSGFYLCASPKTGWTGELFFGEGSRLTVL.

The V and J genes are TRBV5-6 and TRBJ1-1; TRBD1 agrees at 7 bases. CDR1 and CDR2 (germline): SGHDT, YYEEEE. This CDR3 region has 15 residues. J gave up 1 base and V 1 base, and 4 bases lay outside the gene matches. CDR3 loop: CASSLTGAWNTEAFF. The DNA for the CDR3 is TGTGCCAGCAGCTTGACAGGGGCCTGGAACACTGAAGCTTTCTTT.

The chain couples TRBV2 to TRBJ2-7; D gene ambiguous. The CDR3 has 12 amino acids. Looked up from germline, CDR1 is SNHLY and CDR2 is FYNNEI. Between the trimmed V and J ends, which lost 5 bases and 6 bases, there was a span of 11 bases. The CDR3 DNA sequence: TGTGCCAGCAGTATAGGGTTCGGCGAGCAGTACTTC. Its protein is CASSIGFGEQYF.

V usage is TRBV4-1 and J usage is TRBJ2-1, with 12 positions matching TRBD2. J lost 8 bases, V lost 0 bases, and 5 bases had no gene match. CDR3 length: 16 amino acids. CDR1 is MGHRA, CDR2 YSYEKL, per germline. The CDR3 nucleotides read TGCGCCAGCAGCCAAGAGACTAGCGGGAGCTGGCATGAGCAGTTCTTC. Its protein is CASSQETSGSWHEQFF.

On this clone: The germline gene is not matched at one end of the junction; a read error may be the cause. The rearrangement links TRBV15 to TRBJ1-4, with D unclear. The length of the CDR3 is 13 residues. Per the germline V gene, CDR1 is LNHNV and CDR2 is YYDKDF (reference sequence). CDR3 loop: CATCRDSNEKLFF. The CDR3 DNA is TGTGCCACCTGCAGAGATTCGAATGAAAAACTGTTTTTT.

This rearrangement joins TRBV5-1 to TRBJ2-3; 13 positions agree with TRBD2. V trimming: 0 bases; J trimming: 4 bases; junction bases outside the gene matches: 11. The CDR3 covers 19 residues. Germline loops: CDR1 SGHRS, CDR2 YFSETQ. The CDR3 bases are TGCGCCAGCAGCTTGGTAACTAGCGGGAGGGCCGGTTCGGCAGATACGCAGTATTTT. This translates into CASSLVTSGRAGSADTQYF.

V usage is TRBV7-9 and J usage is TRBJ2-7, with D possibly TRBD1 on 5 matching bases. The length of the CDR3 is 15 residues. Germline V gene lookup returns CDR1 SEHNR and CDR2 FQNEAQ (reference sequence). V shed 3 bases and J shed 2 bases, with 14 bases lying between them. CDR3: CASSFGAGVTYEQYF. In nucleotides, the CDR3 is TGTGCCAGCAGCTTTGGGGCAGGCGTTACCTACGAGCAGTACTTC.

The chain couples TRBV6-5 to TRBJ2-1; 9 nucleotides align to TRBD1. The CDR3 runs to 14 residues. The J segment lost 9 bases and the V segment lost 7 bases, leaving 10 bases of the junction unmatched. Germline V gene sequence: CDR1 MNHEY, CDR2 SVGAGI. CDR3 in amino acids: CASKGTGNHGEQFF. DNA for the CDR3: TGTGCCAGCAAGGGGACAGGGAATCATGGTGAGCAGTTCTTC.

The rearrangement links TRBV4-1 to TRBJ1-2; 8 nucleotides align to TRBD1. The V gene's germline CDR1 is MGHRA and CDR2 YSYEKL. The CDR3 consists of 14 residues. The V segment lost 2 bases and the J segment 4 bases; nucleotides outside the gene matches: 3. The CDR3 nucleotides read TGCGCCAGCAGCCAAACAGGGGGTCCCTATGGCTACACCTTC. Its protein is CASSQTGGPYGYTF.

The chain is built from TRBV13 and TRBJ2-2; either TRBD1 or TRBD2 may fit D (5 bases each). The CDR3 length is 16 residues. The germline V gene has CDR1 PRHDT and CDR2 FYEKMQ (reference sequence). V was shortened by 0 bases and J by 0 bases, with 8 bases between the two germline ends. CDR3 residues: CASSLGGTANTGELFF. CDR3 nucleotide sequence: TGTGCCAGCAGCTTAGGGGGGACCGCGAACACCGGGGAGCTGTTTTTT. Combining the CDR3 with reference TRBV13 and TRBJ2-2 gives the whole variable domain AAGVIQSPRHLIKEKRETATLKCYPIPRHDTVYWYQQGPGQDPQFLISFYEKMQSDKGSIPDRFSAQQFSDYHSELNMSSLELGDSALYFCASSLGGTANTGELFFGEGSRLTVL.

This chain joins TRBV28 and TRBJ1-1, with D perhaps matching TRBD1 (5 bases). CDR3 length equals 15 residues. V was trimmed by 2 bases and J by 4 bases, leaving 14 bases between them. The V gene's germline CDR1 is MDHEN and CDR2 SYDVKM. The CDR3 here is CASSLGGAEGTEAFF. DNA for the CDR3: TGTGCCAGCAGTTTAGGGGGAGCGGAGGGCACTGAAGCTTTCTTT.

The rearrangement uses TRBV28 and TRBJ1-5; D unclear. The V end lost 6 bases, the J end lost 0 bases, and 15 bases lay between the germline ends. The CDR3 loop spans 16 amino acids. Germline lookup yields CDR1 MDHEN and CDR2 SYDVKM. CDR3 DNA sequence: TGTGCCAGCAGCCGCCCGGGAGGCTATAGCAATCAGCCCCAGCATTTT. Encoded protein: CASSRPGGYSNQPQHF. The whole variable domain, filled in from reference TRBV28 and TRBJ1-5, reads DVKVTQSSRYLVKRTGEKVFLECVQDMDHENMFWYRQDPGLGLRLIYFSYDVKMKEKGDIPEGYSVSREKKERFSLILESASTNQTSMYLCASSRPGGYSNQPQHFGDGTRLSIL.

The V call is TRBV5-1, the J call TRBJ2-5, with a weak D call TRBD1 (6 bases). Trimming pared 0 bases from V and 2 bases from J, leaving 11 bases between. The CDR3 sequence is 15 residues long. The germline CDR1 and CDR2 sequences are SGHRS and YFSETQ. The DNA for the CDR3 is TGCGCCAGCAGCTTGGTAGGCCAGGGGCAAGAGACCCAGTACTTC. Translated, it gives CASSLVGQGQETQYF.

The chain combines TRBV19 with TRBJ2-2; maybe TRBD2 (6 bases). The CDR3 contains 15 residues. V was shortened by 5 bases and J by 0 bases, with 10 bases between the two germline ends. Germline values: CDR1 LNHDA, CDR2 SQIVND (reference sequence). The CDR3 sequence: CASSAWGANTGELFF. CDR3 bases: TGTGCCAGTAGTGCCTGGGGGGCGAACACCGGGGAGCTGTTTTTT.

This chain connects TRBV6-5 to TRBJ2-1; D ambiguous. Germline lookup yields CDR1 MNHEY and CDR2 SVGAGI. This CDR3 is built from 15 residues. V lost 5 bases and J 2 bases, leaving 13 bases between the germline ends. The CDR3: CASSGRRDPYNEQFF. The CDR3 DNA follows: TGTGCCAGCAGTGGCAGAAGGGATCCCTACAATGAGCAGTTCTTC.